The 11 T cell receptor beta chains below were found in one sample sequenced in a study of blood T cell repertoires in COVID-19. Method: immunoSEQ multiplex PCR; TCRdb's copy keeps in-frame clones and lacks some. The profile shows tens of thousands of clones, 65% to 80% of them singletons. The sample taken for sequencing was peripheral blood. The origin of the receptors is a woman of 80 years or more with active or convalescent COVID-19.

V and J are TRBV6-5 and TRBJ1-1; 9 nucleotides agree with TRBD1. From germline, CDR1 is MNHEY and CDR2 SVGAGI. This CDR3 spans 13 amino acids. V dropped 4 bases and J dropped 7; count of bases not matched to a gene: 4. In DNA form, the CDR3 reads TGTGCCAGCAGTTTGGGACAGGGTGTTGAAGCTTTCTTT. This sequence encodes CASSLGQGVEAFF.

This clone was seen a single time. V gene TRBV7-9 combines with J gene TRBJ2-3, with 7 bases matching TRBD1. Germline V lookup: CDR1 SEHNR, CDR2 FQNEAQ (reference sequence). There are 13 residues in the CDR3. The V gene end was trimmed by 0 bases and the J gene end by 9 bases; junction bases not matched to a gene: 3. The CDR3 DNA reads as TGTGCCAGCAGCTTAGCAGGGGGACAGACGCAGTATTTT. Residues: CASSLAGGQTQYF.

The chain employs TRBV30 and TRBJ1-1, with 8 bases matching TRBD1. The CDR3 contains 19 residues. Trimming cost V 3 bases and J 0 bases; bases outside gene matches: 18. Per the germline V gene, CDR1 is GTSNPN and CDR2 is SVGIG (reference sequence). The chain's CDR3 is CAWRLYRQGPTAMNTEAFF. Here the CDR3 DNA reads TGTGCCTGGAGGCTTTACCGACAGGGGCCTACGGCCATGAACACTGAAGCTTTCTTT. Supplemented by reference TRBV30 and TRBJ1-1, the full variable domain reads SQTIHQWPATLVQPVGSPLSLECTVEGTSNPNLYWYRQAAGRGLQLLFYSVGIGQISSEVPQNLSASRPQDRQFILSSKKLLLSDSGFYLCAWRLYRQGPTAMNTEAFFGQGTRLTVV.

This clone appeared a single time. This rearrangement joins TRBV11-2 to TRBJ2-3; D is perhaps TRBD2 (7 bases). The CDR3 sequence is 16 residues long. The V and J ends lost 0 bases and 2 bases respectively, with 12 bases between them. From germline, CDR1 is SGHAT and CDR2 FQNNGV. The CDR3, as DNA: TGTGCCAGCAGCTTAGATGGGGCGGGGGCCACAGATACGCAGTATTTT. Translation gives CASSLDGAGATDTQYF.

CDR3 DNA: TGTGCCTCCCAGACTAGCGGGGGGTTCAACCTCCAGTACTTC. It yields the protein CASQTSGGFNLQYF. The genes are TRBV10-3 and TRBJ2-7, with 13 bases that match TRBD2. V gave up 11 bases and J gave up 10 bases; unmatched junction bases: 14. The CDR3 length is 14 residues. CDR1 ENHRY and CDR2 SYGVKD come from the germline V gene.

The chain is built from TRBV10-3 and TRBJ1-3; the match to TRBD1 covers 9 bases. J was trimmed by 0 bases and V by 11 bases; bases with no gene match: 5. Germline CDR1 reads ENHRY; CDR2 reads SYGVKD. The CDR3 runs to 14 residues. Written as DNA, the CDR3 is TGTGCCGGGCGGGACAGGGACTCTGGAAACACCATATATTTT. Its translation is CAGRDRDSGNTIYF.

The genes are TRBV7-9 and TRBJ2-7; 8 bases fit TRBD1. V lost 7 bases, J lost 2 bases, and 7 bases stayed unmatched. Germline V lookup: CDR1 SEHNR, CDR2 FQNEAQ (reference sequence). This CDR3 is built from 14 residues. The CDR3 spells CASTMDRVTYEQYF. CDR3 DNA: TGTGCCAGCACTATGGACAGGGTAACCTACGAGCAGTACTTC.

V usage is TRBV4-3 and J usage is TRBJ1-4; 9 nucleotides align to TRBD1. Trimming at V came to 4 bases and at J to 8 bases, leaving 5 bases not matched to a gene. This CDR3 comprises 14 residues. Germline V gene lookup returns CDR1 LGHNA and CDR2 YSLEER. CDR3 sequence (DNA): TGCGCCAGCAGCCGGGACAGGGTTAGGGAAAAACTGTTTTTT. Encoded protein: CASSRDRVREKLFF.

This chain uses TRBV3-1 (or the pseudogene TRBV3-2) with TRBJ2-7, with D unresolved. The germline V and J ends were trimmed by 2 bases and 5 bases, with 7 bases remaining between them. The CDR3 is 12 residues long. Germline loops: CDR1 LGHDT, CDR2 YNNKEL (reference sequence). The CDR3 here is CASSQRSHEQYF. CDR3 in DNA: TGTGCCAGCAGCCAAAGGAGCCACGAGCAGTACTTC.

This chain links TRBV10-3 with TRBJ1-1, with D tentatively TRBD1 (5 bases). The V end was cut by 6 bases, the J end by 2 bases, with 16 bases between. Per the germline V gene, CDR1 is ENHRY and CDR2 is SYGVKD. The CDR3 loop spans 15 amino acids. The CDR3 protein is CAIRRNGGINTEAFF. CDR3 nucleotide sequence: TGTGCCATCAGAAGGAACGGGGGGATCAACACTGAAGCTTTCTTT.

CDR3 in DNA: TGTGCCAGCAGCTTGGGCCGTATCTCTGGAAACACCATATATTTT. Protein sequence: CASSLGRISGNTIYF. The chain recombines TRBV6-5 with TRBJ1-3; D ambiguous. The CDR3 loop spans 15 amino acids. The V end was cut by 6 bases, the J end by 0 bases, with 12 bases between. The V gene's germline CDR1 is MNHEY and CDR2 SVGAGI.